This passage covers 3 T cell receptor beta chains from one sample sequenced in a study of breast tumors, draining lymph nodes, adjacent tissues. Samples came from axillary lymph nodes draining the breast cancer. TCRdb independently ran MiXCR on the multiplex PCR reads; one entry per CDR3 protein. The table includes 150,000 to 200,000 distinct CDR3 sequences, more than 25% detected once. The material sequenced was axillary lymph node tissue. The receptors were sampled from a female donor with breast cancer. Some clones in this sample may be carry-over from other donors' samples.

This clonotype was counted once. A read error may produce the germline difference seen at one junction end. This sequence joins TRBV7-7 and TRBJ2-6, with TRBD1 matching 8 bases. The CDR3 extends over 21 amino acids. Germline-derived CDR1 and CDR2 are SSHAT and FNYEAQ (reference sequence). This chain's CDR3 is CASSPELGRGLVGSGANVLTF. The CDR3 DNA follows: TGTGCTAGCAGCCCGGAGTTGGGCAGGGGGCTTGTGGGCTCTGGGGCCAACGTCCTGACTTTC.

This clonotype was counted at least ten times. V is TRBV12-3 or TRBV12-4 and J is TRBJ2-3; 7 bases match TRBD2. The V segment lost 4 bases and the J segment 7 bases; nucleotides outside the gene matches: 14. The CDR3 covers 16 residues. The CDR3 region has the DNA TGTGCCAGCAGTTCGGGACTACGGTTGGGGTCCCATACGCAGTATTTT. Its protein is CASSSGLRLGSHTQYF.

This clonotype was counted many times. The chain is built from TRBV20-1 and TRBJ2-2; 16 bases are a match to TRBD2. V was pared by 5 bases and J by 7 bases, with 7 bases of the junction left unmatched. CDR3 size: 16 residues. Germline CDR1 reads DFQATT; CDR2 reads SNEGSKA (reference sequence). CDR3 in amino acids: CSASGTSGRAVGELFF. Written as DNA, the CDR3 is TGCAGTGCTTCCGGGACTAGCGGGAGGGCCGTCGGGGAGCTGTTTTTT.